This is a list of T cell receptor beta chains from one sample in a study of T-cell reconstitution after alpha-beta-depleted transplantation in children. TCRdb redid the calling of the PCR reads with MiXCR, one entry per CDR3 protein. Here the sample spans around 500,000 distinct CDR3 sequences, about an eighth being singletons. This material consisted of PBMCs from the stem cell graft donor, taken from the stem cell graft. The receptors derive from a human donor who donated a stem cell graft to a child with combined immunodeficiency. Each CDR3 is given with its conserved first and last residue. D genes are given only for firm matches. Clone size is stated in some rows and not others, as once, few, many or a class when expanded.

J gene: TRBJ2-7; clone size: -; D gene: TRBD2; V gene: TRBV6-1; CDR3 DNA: TGTGCCAGCAGTGGACAGGGACTAGCGGAGGAGCAGTACTTC; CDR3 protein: CASSGQGLAEEQYF
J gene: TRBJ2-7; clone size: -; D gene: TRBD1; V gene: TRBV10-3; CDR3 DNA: TGTGCCATCAGTGACCCGGGACAGGGGTGGGAGCAGTACTTC; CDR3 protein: CAISDPGQGWEQYF
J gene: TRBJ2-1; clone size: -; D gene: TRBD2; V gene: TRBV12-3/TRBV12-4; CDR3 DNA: TGTGCCAGCAGCCCCGCTAGCGGGGCTAACAATGAGCAGTTCTTC; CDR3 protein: CASSPASGANNEQFF
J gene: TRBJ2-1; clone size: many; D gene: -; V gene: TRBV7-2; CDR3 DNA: TGTGCCAGCAGCTTTAGTAGTTCGCAGGGTGAGCAGTTCTTC; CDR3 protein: CASSFSSSQGEQFF
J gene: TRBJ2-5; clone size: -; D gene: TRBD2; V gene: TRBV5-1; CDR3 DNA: TGCGCCAGCAGCTTGGTCTTAGCGGGGATCCAAGAGACCCAGTACTTC; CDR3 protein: CASSLVLAGIQETQYF
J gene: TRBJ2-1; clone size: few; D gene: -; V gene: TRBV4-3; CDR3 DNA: TGCGCCAGCAGCCGGAAGGGCGTCTACAATGAGCAGTTCTTC; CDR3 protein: CASSRKGVYNEQFF
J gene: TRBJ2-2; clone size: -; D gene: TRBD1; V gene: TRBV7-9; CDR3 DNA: TGTGCCAGCCAGGGGGCGGAGTACACCGGGGAGCTGTTTTTT; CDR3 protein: CASQGAEYTGELFF
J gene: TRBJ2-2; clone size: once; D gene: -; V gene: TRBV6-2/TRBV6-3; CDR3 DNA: TGTGCCAGCAGTTACTCCGGGCTCACGAACACCGGGGAGCTGTTTTTT; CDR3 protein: CASSYSGLTNTGELFF
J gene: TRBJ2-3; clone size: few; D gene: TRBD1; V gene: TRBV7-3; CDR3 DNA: TGTGCCAGCAGCTTGACAGGGTACTTCACAGATACGCAGTATTTT; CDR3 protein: CASSLTGYFTDTQYF
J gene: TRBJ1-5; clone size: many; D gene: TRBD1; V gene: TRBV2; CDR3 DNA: TGTGCCAGCAGAGCATTGACAGGGGGTCATCAGCCCCAGCATTTT; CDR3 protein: CASRALTGGHQPQHF